Below are 5 T cell receptor beta chains sequenced from a single sample in a study of T-cell reconstitution after alpha-beta-depleted transplantation in children. Unique molecular identifiers featured in how the TCRbeta library was prepared. TCRdb redid the calling of the PCR reads with MiXCR, one entry per CDR3 protein. The sample has about 640,000 distinct CDR3 sequences; roughly 15% are singletons. This specimen was PBMCs from the stem cell graft donor, taken from the stem cell graft. The receptors were gathered from a human donor who donated a stem cell graft to a child with acute myeloid leukemia.

V and J are TRBV7-9 and TRBJ2-7; perhaps D is TRBD1 or TRBD2 (5 bases each). The CDR3 is 13 residues long. Trimming removed 6 bases from V and 3 bases from J, with 12 bases in between. Germline CDR1 SEHNR, CDR2 FQNEAQ (reference sequence). CDR3 nucleotide sequence: TGTGCCAGCAGTCCCCGGGACCGCTACGAGCAGTACGTC. Its protein is CASSPRDRYEQYV.

This clonotype was observed a handful of times. The V call is TRBV12-3 or TRBV12-4, the J call TRBJ2-2, with D hard to call. The CDR3 extends over 15 amino acids. Trimming left V 3 bases short and J 6 bases short, with 14 bases between. In nucleotides, the CDR3 is TGTGCCAGCAGTTTTCGAGACTCGGGCCCCGGGGAGCTGTTTTTT. This codes for CASSFRDSGPGELFF.

This clonotype was counted a few times. The CDR3 DNA is TGTGCCACCAGTGACCCGACTAGCGGGGGACACTACAATGAGCAGTTCTTC. This sequence encodes CATSDPTSGGHYNEQFF. The J gene is TRBJ2-1, the V gene TRBV24-1, with 12 bases lining up with TRBD2. This CDR3 has 17 amino acids. The V gene end was trimmed by 4 bases and the J gene end by 3 bases; junction bases not matched to a gene: 6. Germline V gene lookup returns CDR1 KGHDR and CDR2 SFDVKD.

As concerns this clonotype: Sequence at one end of the junction differs from germline and may be a read error. The genes are TRBV20-1 and TRBJ2-5; the match to TRBD2 covers 16 bases. CDR1 and CDR2 from the germline V gene are DFQATT and SNEGSKA (reference sequence). This CDR3 has 17 residues. For the CDR3, the DNA is TGCTGTGCTAAAGGGACTAGCGGGGGGGCTCCACGTGAGACCCAGTACTTC. Its translation: CCAKGTSGGAPRETQYF.

The V gene is TRBV7-8, the J gene TRBJ1-2; 12 bases are a match to TRBD1. The CDR3 loop spans 13 amino acids. In germline, CDR1 is SGHVS, CDR2 FQNEAQ. V lost 6 bases to trimming and J lost 8 bases; unmatched junction nucleotides: 4. The chain's CDR3 is CASRPGTGGGYTF. The CDR3, as DNA: TGTGCCAGCAGACCGGGGACAGGGGGCGGCTACACCTTC.